The present T cell receptor beta chain was sequenced within a study of cytomegalovirus exposure and HLA in healthy donors (dated by TCRdb to the late 2010s). About the full investigation: According to an earlier analysis of 587 of the donors, about 179 million T cells yielded 90 million to 140 million unique TCR beta sequences and less than 300 Gb of sequence data. Genome-wide SNP genotypes for about 65% of the roughly 670 donors were used in a later genetic analysis, which treated that subset as a discovery cohort. Rather than using new phenotypic data, the later analysis identified candidate immune exposures from TCR beta sequences and from how often those sequences occurred across donors. To predict cytomegalovirus infection status, the study brought together high-throughput TCR immunosequencing, statistical association of individual TCRs with disease status, and machine learning. An early release covering roughly 600 HLA-typed donors comprised approximately 290 gigabases of sequencing data and roughly 85 million unique TCR sequences. HLA typing covered class I and class II loci at four-digit resolution. Among roughly 400 genotyped donors of the cohort, an average of around 250,000 unique TCR beta nucleotide sequences was sequenced per donor, of which 15% to 20% were non-productive. The study aimed to test whether signatures of past pathogen exposure could be identified by cataloging public T cell receptors. In an earlier analysis of roughly 600 of the donors, high-throughput TCR beta sequencing was used to judge whether each TCR beta V gene segment behaved as functional or pseudogenic. Roughly 5 DR-DQ haplotypes were handled as single units for association and clustering, since linkage in the cohort was strong. A later analysis re-analyzed previously published TCR beta repertoires from roughly 630 donors and added high-resolution HLA genotyping to study TCR occurrence patterns. The number of typed donors differed by locus: about 629-630 for A, B, C, DRB1 and DQB1; approximately 520 for DQA1; 606 for DPA1; and some 430 for DPB1. The study used immunosequencing to profile the T cell repertoires of some 600 subjects and linked those repertoires to cytomegalovirus serostatus. Every repertoire in the discovery cohort had been generated on one and the same sequencing platform. Of the roughly 400 genotyped donors, over 70% fell in the genetic ancestry cluster associated with self-reported Caucasian donors. A separate validation cohort of roughly 120 different subjects was used in addition to the roughly 700-subject first cohort. Donor age, sex, ethnicity and CMV serostatus were compiled alongside the repertoire data.

Concerning this clone itself: This clone's antigen is unknown. No much larger clonotype is one base removed from it; base qualities were not supplied.

Broader findings and caveats from the paper: CMV serostatus was the only immune exposure information available for the cohort. A further reported finding was that TCR beta sequences accurately predicted the HLA-A and HLA-B alleles for most subjects in the first cohort. Because HLA typing was missing for some donors at each locus, association tests included only the typed subset. According to a later analysis, parvovirus B19, influenza, CMV and Epstein-Barr virus appeared linked to several top co-occurrence clusters. Because counts were too low, roughly 16 rarely observed V segments, including chromosome 9 orphons, were left out of the earlier analysis of 587 of the donors. The classifier was reported to diagnose cytomegalovirus status with high specificity and sensitivity in both the original and validation cohorts. A later genetic analysis associated a missense DCLRE1C variant with V-gene and J-gene trimming of TCR beta chains, and an independent cohort replicated the association. The study gave a list of under 200 TCR beta chains associated with cytomegalovirus. Compared with the approximately 670-donor mean, donors in an Asian-associated ancestry cluster had fewer N-insertions in productive TCRs, according to a later genetic analysis. Roughly uniform sequencing depth across donors was assumed in presence/absence analyses, although this assumption may not hold. According to the authors, the approach could potentially be generalized to other disease states and immunological phenotypes. At a false discovery rate of 0.05, a later analysis linked about 16,000 TCR beta sequences to specific HLA alleles. Most TCR sequences were seen in very few donors, while some public TCRs were found in many individuals. When HLA alleles, especially DR and DQ, strongly co-occurred, TCR associations were difficult to assign to individual alleles. The cohort was sequenced for TCR beta chains only, and without alpha or paired-chain data the features that could be detected were limited. Correlated functional status among segregating V segments might be attributable to linkage disequilibrium, but an unknown experimental factor could not be ruled out. In a later analysis, HLA-associated TCR beta chains showed more clonal expansion and lower generation probabilities than non-associated chains that were equally common. An earlier analysis of approximately 600 of the donors showed that most TCR beta V segments appeared in productive rearrangements either about 87% or about 30% of the time, which broadly matched IMGT annotations. A cluster of highly shared sequence variants was judged likely to represent a technical artifact of the sequencing pipeline. In vitro tests confirmed that a few of the cytomegalovirus-associated TCR beta chains recognize cytomegalovirus antigens. In a later analysis, most CMV-associated TCR beta chains were found to appear HLA-restricted, with HLA associations seemingly driven largely by CMV exposure. In a later analysis, TCR association rates were found to vary across HLA loci, with the most associated TCRs seen for DRB1 alleles and the fewest for HLA-C alleles.

Library preparation employed the immunoSEQ multiplex PCR assay. A mixture of 60 forward primers for TCR Vbeta segments and 13 reverse primers for TCR Jbeta segments was used in the multiplex PCR. A multiplex PCR assay on genomic DNA amplified the CDR3 region of rearranged TCR beta genes. On the Illumina HiSeq System, the amplified TCR beta libraries were sequenced as 87-base-pair reads. As for the authors' bioinformatics: A later analysis tallied roughly 76 million unique TCR beta chains across the 666 repertoires, and roughly 11 million of those chains were shared by two or more donors. Raw reads were error-corrected and collapsed into unique sequences by a nearest-neighbor algorithm in which closely related sequences were merged to remove PCR and sequencing errors. CDR3 sequences were aligned to IMGT reference sequences to assign V, D and J gene segments. For a sequence to be retained, a match of at least six nucleotides to both a V gene segment and a J gene segment was required. Rearrangements were classified as productive when the CDR3 lacked stop codons and remained in frame with V and J, and all other rearrangements were classified as non-productive. Following IMGT convention, CDR3 was defined as the stretch from the second conserved V-encoded cysteine to the conserved J-encoded phenylalanine. The earlier analysis of more than 450 of the donors excluded sequences that lacked an unambiguous match to a single V gene segment. An earlier analysis of 587 of the donors classified V segments as functional when productive rearrangements were above 56.7% and as segregating when the standard deviation between donors was above 5%. A statistical classification framework was developed to diagnose cytomegalovirus status using the catalog of TCR beta chain sequences. In a later analysis, TCR nucleotide sequences were compared against IMGT/GENE-DB human TR gene sequences so that V and J genes could be assigned. A later analysis assigned CDR3 sequences and most-parsimonious VDJ recombination scenarios with the TCRdist pipeline. In a later analysis, each TCR beta chain was defined by its CDR3 amino acid sequence together with its V-gene family, and reads lacking a unique V-gene family were excluded. A later analysis removed 592 highly shared, low-generation-probability nucleotide sequences to deal with suspected cross-contamination and a sequencing artifact. In a later analysis, a clonal expansion index was calculated for each public chain from normalized within-repertoire ranks of inferred template counts. In a later analysis, generation probabilities were computed with a VDJ recombination model fitted to out-of-frame rearrangements, and the resulting probabilities were checked against IGoR. In a later analysis, hypergeometric tests were used to score TCR-TCR, TCR-HLA and TCR-CMV co-occurrence, with a repertoire-size bias correction applied to TCR pairs. False discovery rates were estimated in a later analysis by permuting HLA or CMV assignments 20 times. In a later analysis, co-occurring TCRs were grouped using DBSCAN, with TCRdist sequence similarity added in when clustering inside HLA-allele-positive subsets. Repertoires with fewer than 30,000 or more than 120,000 public chains, plus five repertoires with anomalous nucleotide sharing, were excluded from co-occurrence clustering. Drawn from immuneACCESS, this table holds only the in-frame rearrangements with V and J called that TCRdb kept. Clones are partly lost; checked studies trace under half to an unresolved V gene and leave the rest unexplained. Clone size and V and J calls were adopted from that table, with D and trimming inferred from the DNA. The sample data list more than 100,000 clones, and about 76% of these were observed just once. Clones ranked in the top ten supply approximately 31% of the sample.

The cohort consisted of 670 or so healthy bone marrow donors. Cohort members were all nominally healthy when sampled, although unrecorded immune exposures were likely present. The donor tested CMV seropositive and was one of the 289 seropositive cohort members. A peripheral blood sample was collected from each donor, and TCR beta sequencing was performed on peripheral blood mononuclear cells. Genomic DNA was extracted from the blood cell samples with the Qiagen DNeasy Blood Extraction Kit. The sample was PBMCs. This clonotype was obtained from a man aged 55 to 70 in good health and CMV-seropositive.

The CDR3 in this case is CASSSRLAGGVPGELFF. The base sequence is TGTGCCAGCAGTTCACGACTAGCGGGAGGGGTTCCCGGGGAGCTGTTTTTT. This sequence uses TRBV28 and TRBJ2-2; 14 middle bases align to TRBD2. For this chain, trimming is 4 bases at the V end and 6 bases at the J end, and the number of junction bases without a gene match is 7. Counted from cysteine to phenylalanine, this CDR3 has 17 amino acids. Left in the record is the CDR3 DNA by itself, 51 bases read in frame from the first base. Sequences MDHEN (CDR1) and SYDVKM (CDR2) are obtained from the germline V gene.